The TCR beta chain under discussion was sequenced for a study of cytomegalovirus exposure and HLA in healthy donors. About the study: Among around 400 genotyped donors, about 85% fell in the Caucasian-associated ancestry cluster. General observations from the study: Apparent HLA restriction characterized most CMV-associated TCR beta chains in a later analysis.

Trimming removed 4 bases from V and 5 bases from J; junction bases left unmatched: 6. This CDR3 spans 15 amino acids. The germline gives CDR1 SGDLS, CDR2 YYNGEE. Among the donors, all were healthy bone marrow donors. As to this clone: Antigen: not known.

It was with 60 Vbeta and 13 Jbeta primers that the PCR ran. This table comes from immunoSEQ multiplex PCR, and its TCRdb copy is limited to in-frame clones, with some not included. The data hold fewer than 200,000 clones, with about four fifths observed a single time. This TCR came from a man aged 50 or older in good health and CMV-seropositive. The chain combines TRBV9 with TRBJ2-1, with TRBD2 identical over 10 bases. Material for sequencing was PBMCs. In DNA, the CDR3 is TGTGCCAGCAGCCCCGGACTAGCGGAACACAATGAGCAGTTCTTC. Translated, it gives CASSPGLAEHNEQFF.